Listed here are 27 T cell receptor beta chains from one sample, sequenced in a study of blood T cell repertoires in COVID-19. The protocol was immunoSEQ multiplex PCR, while the TCRdb copy is restricted to in-frame clones and leaves out a portion. The table records approximately 450,000 clones, around 88% of them present only once. Source material: peripheral blood. These receptors came from a woman aged 30 to 39 with acute or convalescent COVID-19.

This clone came up a few times. The J gene is TRBJ1-1, the V gene TRBV6-1, with D unresolved. CDR3 size: 15 residues. Trimming took 3 bases from V and 1 from J, leaving 12 bases between them. Germline values: CDR1 MNHNS, CDR2 SASEGT. CDR3 sequence (DNA): TGTGCCAGCAGTGACCCGGCGGAGGCGAACACTGAAGCTTTCTTT. Protein sequence: CASSDPAEANTEAFF.

The V gene is TRBV10-3, the J gene TRBJ1-6; no firm D call. Trimming removed 6 bases at V and 4 bases at J, with 7 bases between. Germline-derived CDR1 and CDR2 are ENHRY and SYGVKD. The CDR3 has 13 amino acids. The CDR3 loop reads CAIRGGYNSPLHF. The DNA of the CDR3 is TGTGCCATCAGAGGCGGGTATAATTCACCCCTCCACTTT.

The J gene is TRBJ1-1, the V gene TRBV27; D ambiguous. V lost 2 bases, J lost 1 base, and 5 bases lay in between. The germline V gene has CDR1 MNHEY and CDR2 SMNVEV (reference sequence). This CDR3 region has 13 residues. The CDR3 DNA sequence: TGTGCCAGCAGTTTAGTCAGGAACACTGAAGCTTTCTTT. This sequence encodes CASSLVRNTEAFF.

CDR3 sequence reads: CASSQVRGQGFLPETQYF. The CDR3 DNA is TGCGCCAGCAGCCAAGTCCGGGGACAGGGTTTCCTTCCAGAGACCCAGTACTTC. The rearrangement links TRBV4-1 to TRBJ2-5; the match to TRBD1 covers 9 bases. The length of the CDR3 is 18 residues. Germline V CDR1 and CDR2: MGHRA, YSYEKL. After removal of 1 base from V and 4 bases from J, the junction contained 13 bases not matched to a gene.

This chain uses TRBV7-3 with TRBJ2-5; D perhaps matches TRBD1 (5 bases). Germline V gene lookup returns CDR1 SGHTA and CDR2 FQGTGA. The length of the CDR3 is 14 residues. V was clipped by 5 bases and J by 5 bases, with 15 bases between them. The CDR3 DNA follows: TGTGCCAGCAGCCCGACAGTTGGGCTCGAGACCCAGTACTTC. The encoded protein is CASSPTVGLETQYF.

The V and J genes are TRBV5-1 and TRBJ1-1; D gene ambiguous. In germline, CDR1 is SGHRS, CDR2 YFSETQ. The CDR3 totals 14 residues. V lost 2 bases, J lost 0 bases, and 8 bases lay in between. CDR3 bases: TGCGCCAGCAGCTTTGCGCTTTTGAACACTGAAGCTTTCTTT. It is translated as CASSFALLNTEAFF. Full variable domain (outside the CDR3, taken from reference TRBV5-1 and TRBJ1-1): KAGVTQTPRYLIKTRGQQVTLSCSPISGHRSVSWYQQTPGQGLQFLFEYFSETQRNKGNFPGRFSGRQFSNSRSEMNVSTLELGDSALYLCASSFALLNTEAFFGQGTRLTVV.

As DNA, the CDR3 is TGTGCCAGCAGCTTGGAGGCAGAACTGTTTTTT. Protein product: CASSLEAELFF. J is TRBJ1-4 and V is TRBV7-9; D is uncertain. The CDR3 length is 11 residues. The V and J ends lost 3 bases and 12 bases respectively, with 8 bases between them. Per the germline V gene, CDR1 is SEHNR and CDR2 is FQNEAQ (reference sequence).

V gene TRBV9 combines with J gene TRBJ1-3; D is undetermined. The CDR3 is made up of 15 amino acids. Germline V gene sequence: CDR1 SGDLS, CDR2 YYNGEE. V dropped 0 bases and J dropped 2 bases, with 9 bases sitting between them. For the CDR3, the DNA is TGTGCCAGCAGCGTAGCTCCAAGAGCTGGAAACACCATATATTTT. The encoded protein is CASSVAPRAGNTIYF.

This clone was counted between two and nine times. J is TRBJ1-2 and V is TRBV18; D possibly corresponds to TRBD1 (5 bases). The CDR3 covers 13 residues. In germline, CDR1 is KGHSH, CDR2 LQKENI. The V gene lost 6 bases and the J gene lost 4 bases, with 12 bases spanning the gap. For the CDR3, the DNA is TGTGCCAGCTCTCTCGACAGTAGCTATGGCTACACCTTC. As protein: CASSLDSSYGYTF.

The chain is built from TRBV6-2 or TRBV6-3 and TRBJ2-2; no clear D gene. V dropped 2 bases and J dropped 3 bases, with 7 bases sitting between them. Germline CDR1 reads MNHEY; CDR2 reads SVGEGT. This CDR3 has 14 residues. The CDR3 nucleotides are TGTGCCAGCAGTTACAAGAGCTACACCGGGGAGCTGTTTTTT. Its translation is CASSYKSYTGELFF.

In its sample, this clone was seen once. V and J are TRBV4-1 and TRBJ1-1; 7 bases are a match to TRBD1. The V gene end was trimmed by 4 bases and the J gene end by 1 base; junction bases not matched to a gene: 12. The CDR3 is 17 residues long. Germline CDR1 and CDR2: MGHRA and YSYEKL. CDR3 nucleotides: TGCGCCAGCAGCCTTTTAAAGAAGGGGGCAAGGAACACTGAAGCTTTCTTT. This sequence encodes CASSLLKKGARNTEAFF.

This sequence joins TRBV29-1 and TRBJ1-2; 8 nucleotides match TRBD1. With 5 bases clipped from V and 4 bases from J, the junction kept 3 bases outside the gene matches. Looked up from germline, CDR1 is SQVTM and CDR2 is ANQGSEA. The CDR3 length is 12 residues. The CDR3 loop reads CSVLDRVYGYTF. In nucleotides, the CDR3 is TGCAGCGTTTTGGACAGGGTCTATGGCTACACCTTC.

The J gene is TRBJ2-2, the V gene TRBV2, with 7 bases matching TRBD1. Trimming removed 2 bases from V and 3 bases from J; junction bases left unmatched: 3. The CDR3 covers 15 residues. From germline, CDR1 is SNHLY and CDR2 FYNNEI. The CDR3 bases are TGTGCCAGCAGTGAACTGGGACAGTACACCGGGGAGCTGTTTTTT. Translating it yields CASSELGQYTGELFF.

This chain connects TRBV7-8 to TRBJ1-1, with TRBD1 as a possible D gene (5 bases). Trimming removed 1 base from V and 0 bases from J, with 12 bases in between. CDR1 is SGHVS, CDR2 FQNEAQ, per germline. The CDR3 is 16 amino acids. This chain's CDR3 is CASSLVAGPMNTEAFF. CDR3 nucleotides: TGTGCCAGCAGCTTAGTGGCGGGACCCATGAACACTGAAGCTTTCTTT.

The chain is built from TRBV3-1 (or the pseudogene TRBV3-2) and TRBJ1-1; D is undetermined. Per the germline V gene, CDR1 is LGHDT and CDR2 is YNNKEL (reference sequence). V was shortened by 2 bases and J by 0 bases, with 7 bases between the two germline ends. This CDR3 spans 14 amino acids. CDR3 loop: CASSQPTVNTEAFF. In DNA form, the CDR3 reads TGTGCCAGCAGCCAACCAACAGTGAACACTGAAGCTTTCTTT.

The rearrangement uses TRBV6-5 and TRBJ1-1; 8 nucleotides agree with TRBD1. The CDR3 is 14 amino acids. The V segment lost 6 bases and the J segment 5 bases; nucleotides outside the gene matches: 8. Looked up from germline, CDR1 is MNHEY and CDR2 is SVGAGI. CDR3 nucleotide sequence: TGTGCCAGCAGGGGGACAGGCGAGGATACTGAAGCTTTCTTT. As protein: CASRGTGEDTEAFF.

This chain uses TRBV3-1 (or the pseudogene TRBV3-2) with TRBJ1-1, with D perhaps matching TRBD1 (5 bases). Germline CDR1 LGHDT, CDR2 YNNKEL (reference sequence). V lost 4 bases to trimming and J lost 1 base, with 7 bases between them. This CDR3 region has 13 residues. The CDR3 loop reads CASSRRGNTEAFF. In DNA form, the CDR3 reads TGTGCCAGCAGCCGTAGGGGGAACACTGAAGCTTTCTTT.

The chain carries TRBV18 and TRBJ1-2; 11 bases map to TRBD1. The germline CDR1 and CDR2 sequences are KGHSH and LQKENI. V gave up 1 base and J gave up 7 bases; unmatched junction bases: 2. The CDR3 has 14 amino acids. The CDR3 DNA follows: TGTGCCAGCTCACCACTGGACAGGGGGCCTGGCTACACCTTC. Translation gives CASSPLDRGPGYTF.

The rearrangement joins TRBV5-1 to TRBJ2-1; 7 positions agree with TRBD2. CDR3 size: 15 residues. Germline V gene lookup returns CDR1 SGHRS and CDR2 YFSETQ. The V segment lost 4 bases and the J segment 4 bases; nucleotides outside the gene matches: 8. The DNA of the CDR3 is TGCGCCAGCAGCCCCGGGGGGACTACTTACAATGAGCAGTTCTTC. Encoded protein: CASSPGGTTYNEQFF.

The genes are TRBV9 and TRBJ2-1; 7 bases match TRBD1. CDR3 size: 20 residues. The germline V gene encodes CDR1 SGDLS and CDR2 YYNGEE. V lost 0 bases and J lost 6; bases outside the gene matches: 21. CDR3 loop: CASSVVNAPNLDRDRNEQFF. For the CDR3, the DNA is TGTGCCAGCAGCGTAGTTAACGCCCCGAACCTCGACAGGGATCGCAATGAGCAGTTCTTC.

The chain couples TRBV9 to TRBJ2-2; 9 bases agree with TRBD2. The ends lost 1 base at V and 4 bases at J; junction bases unmatched: 8. Per the germline V gene, CDR1 is SGDLS and CDR2 is YYNGEE. CDR3 length: 17 residues. CDR3: CASSVSAGGLFTGELFF. The CDR3 nucleotides read TGTGCCAGCAGCGTATCGGCGGGGGGGCTGTTCACCGGGGAGCTGTTTTTT.

This sequence joins TRBV11-2 and TRBJ2-7; 14 bases are a match to TRBD2. The germline V gene encodes CDR1 SGHAT and CDR2 FQNNGV. Unmatched junction bases numbered 16, after V lost 1 base and J lost 11 bases. This CDR3 is built from 18 residues. The CDR3 DNA follows: TGTGCCAGCAGCTTAGGAGGACTAGCGGGGGGCCGGGCCGGATTGAAGTACTTC. It codes for CASSLGGLAGGRAGLKYF.

V gene TRBV18 combines with J gene TRBJ2-7, with D perhaps TRBD2 (5 bases). The germline CDR1 and CDR2 sequences are KGHSH and LQKENI. This CDR3 spans 14 amino acids. Between the trimmed V and J ends, which lost 3 bases and 1 base, there was a span of 10 bases. The CDR3 spells CASSPQRESYEQYF. CDR3 in DNA: TGTGCCAGCTCACCCCAGAGGGAATCCTACGAGCAGTACTTC.

The V call is TRBV4-1, the J call TRBJ2-5, with a tentative D call TRBD2 (5 bases). Germline CDR1 and CDR2: MGHRA and YSYEKL. V lost 1 base and J 5 bases, leaving 17 bases between the germline ends. This CDR3 comprises 16 residues. The CDR3 nucleotides are TGCGCCAGCAGCCAAGGTCCCGGGCGGACGGGGGAGACCCAGTACTTC. As protein: CASSQGPGRTGETQYF.

DNA for the CDR3: TGTGCCAGCAGTTACAGCCTCCTGGCTACTGAAGCTTTCTTT. This encodes CASSYSLLATEAFF. The J gene is TRBJ1-1, the V gene TRBV27, with D unresolved. CDR1 is MNHEY, CDR2 SMNVEV, per germline (reference sequence). CDR3 length: 14 residues. Trimming pared 4 bases from V and 5 bases from J, leaving 14 bases between.

This sequence joins TRBV5-1 and TRBJ2-7; D uncertain. The CDR3 runs 14 residues. Germline loops: CDR1 SGHRS, CDR2 YFSETQ. Trimming removed 0 bases from V and 11 bases from J, with 18 bases in between. The CDR3 loop reads CASSLAGPPGTKYF. The CDR3 DNA reads as TGCGCCAGCAGCTTGGCCGGTCCCCCCGGTACTAAGTACTTC.

The rearrangement joins TRBV3-1 (or the pseudogene TRBV3-2) to TRBJ2-6, with a weak D call TRBD2 (5 bases). V lost 4 bases to trimming and J lost 6 bases, with 10 bases between them. Per germline, CDR1 LGHDT and CDR2 YNNKEL (reference sequence). The CDR3 contains 14 residues. The chain's CDR3 is CASSPVGEANVLTF. Here the CDR3 DNA reads TGTGCCAGCAGCCCCGTCGGGGAGGCCAACGTCCTGACTTTC.